A single sample gave rise to the 9 T cell receptor beta chains below, sequenced in a study of cytomegalovirus exposure and HLA in healthy donors. The PCR ran on 60 Vbeta and 13 Jbeta primers. Produced via immunoSEQ multiplex PCR; TCRdb's table is partial and in-frame only. In the table there are under 250,000 clones, roughly 85% of which are singletons. The sample taken for sequencing was PBMCs. The receptors shown here come from a woman aged 30 to 39 in good health and CMV-seropositive.

The rearrangement links TRBV4-1 to TRBJ2-7; 7 bases are a match to TRBD2. Germline V gene sequence: CDR1 MGHRA, CDR2 YSYEKL. J gave up 6 bases and V 3 bases, and 11 bases lay outside the gene matches. The CDR3 has 15 residues. CDR3 residues: CASSHSSGLAGEQYF. The CDR3 nucleotides are TGCGCCAGCAGCCACTCTAGCGGCCTCGCTGGCGAGCAGTACTTC.

This clone was recorded a few times. The chain couples TRBV9 to TRBJ2-3; TRBD2 matches 7 bases. The CDR3 spans 21 residues. The V gene's germline CDR1 is SGDLS and CDR2 YYNGEE. V gave up 2 bases and J gave up 5 bases; unmatched junction bases: 26. In DNA, the CDR3 is TGTGCCAGCAGCGTGGGAACTGGGAACGATGCGACTAAAACTAGCGTAGATACGCAGTATTTT. Encoded protein: CASSVGTGNDATKTSVDTQYF.

This sequence joins TRBV27 and TRBJ1-2; no reliable D call. V was pared by 0 bases and J by 4 bases, with 12 bases between. Germline V lookup: CDR1 MNHEY, CDR2 SMNVEV (reference sequence). The CDR3 is 15 residues long. CDR3 protein: CASSLSQELSYGYTF. The CDR3 nucleotides read TGTGCCAGCAGTTTATCGCAGGAATTGAGCTATGGCTACACCTTC.

The chain couples TRBV7-2 to TRBJ1-1; 8 bases map to TRBD1. This CDR3 region has 17 residues. V gave up 2 bases and J gave up 5 bases; unmatched junction bases: 13. Germline CDR1 and CDR2: SGHTA and FQGNSA. CDR3: CASSLTMGQGAWTEAFF. The CDR3 DNA reads as TGTGCCAGCAGCTTAACAATGGGCCAGGGGGCATGGACTGAAGCTTTCTTT. Drawing the rest from reference TRBV7-2 and TRBJ1-1, the complete variable domain is GAGVSQSPSNKVTEKGKDVELRCDPISGHTALYWYRQSLGQGLEFLIYFQGNSAPDKSGLPSDRFSAERTGGSVSTLTIQRTQQEDSAVYLCASSLTMGQGAWTEAFFGQGTRLTVV.

V and J are TRBV9 and TRBJ2-3, with D maybe TRBD1 (5 bases). The V end was cut by 3 bases, the J end by 3 bases, with 17 bases between. This CDR3 is built from 16 residues. Germline CDR1 SGDLS, CDR2 YYNGEE. CDR3 loop: CASSAPQGLGTDTQYF. The CDR3 DNA reads as TGTGCCAGCAGCGCCCCTCAGGGTCTCGGAACAGATACGCAGTATTTT.

This clone was found once. This chain connects TRBV4-1 to TRBJ2-7, with TRBD2 identical over 11 bases. Trimming at V came to 2 bases and at J to 4 bases, leaving 4 bases not matched to a gene. The germline V gene encodes CDR1 MGHRA and CDR2 YSYEKL. The CDR3 totals 15 residues. The CDR3 nucleotides read TGCGCCAGCAGCCAACTCACTAGCGGGGGTTACGAGCAGTACTTC. It specifies CASSQLTSGGYEQYF.

The V gene is TRBV5-5, the J gene TRBJ2-7; D perhaps matches TRBD1 (5 bases). Trimming shortened V by 0 bases and J by 0 bases, and 7 bases separated the two germline ends. There are 14 residues in the CDR3. The V gene's germline CDR1 is SGHKS and CDR2 YYEKEE (reference sequence). In DNA, the CDR3 is TGTGCCAGCAGCTTGGGACAGCCCTCCTACGAGCAGTACTTC. This sequence encodes CASSLGQPSYEQYF. Based on the CDR3 plus reference TRBV5-5 and TRBJ2-7, the full variable domain is DAGVTQSPTHLIKTRGQQVTLRCSPISGHKSVSWYQQVLGQGPQFIFQYYEKEERGRGNFPDRFSARQFPNYSSELNVNALLLGDSALYLCASSLGQPSYEQYFGPGTRLTVT.

The gene calls are TRBV10-3 and TRBJ2-7, with TRBD1 matching 8 bases. Germline CDR1 is ENHRY and CDR2 is SYGVKD. J gave up 4 bases and V 10 bases, and 9 bases lay outside the gene matches. The CDR3 sequence is 13 residues long. CDR3 sequence: CATAPGGSYEQYF. Here the CDR3 DNA reads TGTGCCACCGCCCCAGGGGGCTCGTACGAGCAGTACTTC.

The chain uses TRBV10-3 and TRBJ2-7; possibly TRBD1 for D (6 bases). Between the trimmed V and J ends, which lost 0 bases and 6 bases, there was a span of 15 bases. In germline, CDR1 is ENHRY, CDR2 SYGVKD. The CDR3 is made up of 15 amino acids. The CDR3 DNA follows: TGTGCCATCAGTGAGTCAGACCCCCAGGGGAGCGAGCAGTACTTC. Amino acid sequence: CAISESDPQGSEQYF.